The 10 T cell receptor beta chains reported below all come from one sample, sequenced in a study of T-cell memory formation after mild COVID-19 (dated by TCRdb to 2020 to 2022). Libraries were prepared through 5' RACE. Sequencing relied on an Illumina NovaSeq 6000. TCRdb handled the public reads itself, with Q25 trimming in fastp and clone calling in MiXCR, and kept productive beta chains. Entries that share a CDR3 protein sequence are merged under the most common genes and DNA. The table for this sample lists over 55,000 distinct CDR3 sequences; approximately 12% of them were counted only once. Roughly a quarter of the sample lies in the top ten. The source material was PBMCs or a T cell subset sorted from them (not recorded which). These receptors were collected from a man younger than 30 who had mild COVID-19 (a few samples of this study predate the infection). The sample titles of this study are shuffled in the database, so cell type and time point are left out; the donor was told from shared clones.

This clonotype was counted only a few times. J is TRBJ2-4 and V is TRBV6-2 or TRBV6-3, with 8 bases identical to TRBD1. Per germline, CDR1 MNHEY and CDR2 SVGEGT. The CDR3 sequence is 16 residues long. Trimming took 2 bases from V and 0 from J; bases not matched to a gene: 3. In DNA, the CDR3 is TGTGCCAGCAGTTACCGGACAGGGTCAGCCAAAAACATTCAGTACTTC. Residues: CASSYRTGSAKNIQYF.

The table lists this clonotype with a few counts. The genes are TRBV18 and TRBJ2-7, with D tentatively TRBD1 or TRBD2 (5 bases each). The CDR3 extends over 14 amino acids. V lost 5 bases and J lost 4, with 15 bases in between. CDR1 KGHSH and CDR2 LQKENI come from the germline V gene. The chain's CDR3 is CASSTAGTSYEQYV. The CDR3 DNA reads TGTGCCAGCTCAACCGCCGGGACCTCATACGAGCAGTACGTC.

This clonotype has a count of ten or more. The chain employs TRBV11-2 and TRBJ1-1; no clear D gene. The germline V gene has CDR1 SGHAT and CDR2 FQNNGV. CDR3 size: 14 residues. Trimming took off 2 bases at V and 1 base at J, with 8 bases between the two ends. The chain's CDR3 is CASSLSRANTEAFF. In DNA, the CDR3 is TGTGCCAGCAGCTTAAGCAGAGCGAACACTGAAGCTTTCTTT. Filled out from reference TRBV11-2 and TRBJ1-1, the complete variable domain reads EAGVAQSPRYKIIEKRQSVAFWCNPISGHATLYWYQQILGQGPKLLIQFQNNGVVDDSQLPKDRFSAERLKGVDSTLKIQPAKLEDSAVYLCASSLSRANTEAFFGQGTRLTVV.

This chain links TRBV24-1 with TRBJ2-2, with 7 nucleotides matching TRBD2. V was clipped by 7 bases and J by 6 bases; unmatched bases: 1. Germline V gene sequence: CDR1 KGHDR, CDR2 SFDVKD. The CDR3 contains 12 residues. CDR3: CATRAGAGELFF. CDR3 sequence (DNA): TGTGCCACCAGGGCGGGAGCCGGGGAGCTGTTTTTT.

The chain is built from TRBV6-6 and TRBJ2-5; the D call may be TRBD1 or TRBD2 (5 bases each). The CDR3 sequence is 10 residues long. Germline lookup yields CDR1 MNHNY and CDR2 SVGAGI (reference sequence). Trimming removed 10 bases from V and 4 bases from J, with 7 bases in between. DNA for the CDR3: TGTGCCACCGGGACAGAGACCCAGTACTTC. It yields the protein CATGTETQYF.

This clonotype was counted a few times. The chain links TRBV7-2 to TRBJ2-1; 11 bases match TRBD2. This CDR3 region has 17 residues. Germline V CDR1 and CDR2: SGHTA, FQGNSA. V was pared by 1 base and J by 3 bases, with 5 bases of the junction left unmatched. The CDR3 sequence: CASSLVSSGGFYNEQFF. For the CDR3, the DNA is TGTGCCAGCAGCTTAGTGTCTAGCGGGGGGTTCTACAATGAGCAGTTCTTC.

This clonotype came up a few times. In nucleotides, the CDR3 is TGCGCCAGCAGTGAGTCGTGGACAGGGGGCGCGGATGAGCAGTTCTTC. Translation: CASSESWTGGADEQFF. V and J are TRBV10-1 and TRBJ2-1; 11 bases agree with TRBD1. CDR1 is WNHNN, CDR2 SYGVQD, per germline (reference sequence). V gave up 0 bases and J gave up 8 bases; unmatched junction bases: 6. The CDR3 length is 16 residues.

This clonotype was recorded many times. This chain uses TRBV7-9 with TRBJ2-5, with unresolved D. There are 13 residues in the CDR3. V lost 0 bases to trimming and J lost 0 bases, with 2 bases between them. CDR1 SEHNR and CDR2 FQNEAQ come from the germline V gene (reference sequence). CDR3 DNA sequence: TGTGCCAGCAGCTTAGCCCACCAAGAGACCCAGTACTTC. Its translation is CASSLAHQETQYF.

This clonotype came up a few times. The J gene is TRBJ2-2, the V gene TRBV20-1; a weak D match, TRBD2 (6 bases). Germline-derived CDR1 and CDR2 are DFQATT and SNEGSKA (reference sequence). The length of the CDR3 is 13 residues. Trimming cost V 2 bases and J 5 bases, with 9 bases left between them. The CDR3: CSARRGGTGELFF. The DNA for the CDR3 is TGCAGTGCTAGAAGGGGAGGAACCGGGGAGCTGTTTTTT.

The chain employs TRBV29-1 and TRBJ1-1; TRBD1 agrees at 7 bases. CDR3 size: 12 residues. Trimming took 7 bases from V and 5 from J; bases not matched to a gene: 7. The germline V gene encodes CDR1 SQVTM and CDR2 ANQGSEA. CDR3 in amino acids: CSANRGRTEAFF. CDR3 coding DNA: TGCAGCGCCAACAGGGGTCGGACTGAAGCTTTCTTT.